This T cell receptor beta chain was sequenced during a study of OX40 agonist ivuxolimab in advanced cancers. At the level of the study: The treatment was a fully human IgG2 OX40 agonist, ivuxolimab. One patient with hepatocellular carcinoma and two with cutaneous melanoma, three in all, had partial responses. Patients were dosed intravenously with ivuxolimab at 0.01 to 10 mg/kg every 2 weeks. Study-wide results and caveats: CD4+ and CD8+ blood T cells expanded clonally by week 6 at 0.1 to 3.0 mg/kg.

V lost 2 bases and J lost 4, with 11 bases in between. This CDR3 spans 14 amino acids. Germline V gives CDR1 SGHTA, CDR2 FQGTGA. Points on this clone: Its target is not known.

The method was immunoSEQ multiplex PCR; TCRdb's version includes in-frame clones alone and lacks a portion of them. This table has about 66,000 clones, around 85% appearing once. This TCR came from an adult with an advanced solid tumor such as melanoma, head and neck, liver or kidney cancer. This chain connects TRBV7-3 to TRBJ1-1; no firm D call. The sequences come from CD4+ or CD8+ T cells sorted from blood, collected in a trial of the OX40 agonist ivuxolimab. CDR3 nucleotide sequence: TGTGCCAGCAGCTTAGGACCCTTGGGCACTGAAGCTTTCTTT. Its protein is CASSLGPLGTEAFF.